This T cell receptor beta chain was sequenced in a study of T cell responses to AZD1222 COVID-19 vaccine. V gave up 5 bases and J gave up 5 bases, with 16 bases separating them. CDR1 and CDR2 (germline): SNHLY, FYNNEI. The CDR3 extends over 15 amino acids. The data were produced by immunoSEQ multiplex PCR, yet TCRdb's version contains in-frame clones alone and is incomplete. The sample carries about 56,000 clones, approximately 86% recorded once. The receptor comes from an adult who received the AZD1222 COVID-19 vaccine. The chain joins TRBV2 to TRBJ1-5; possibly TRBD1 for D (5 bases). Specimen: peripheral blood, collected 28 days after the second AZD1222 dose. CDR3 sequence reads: CASSFPQGDYQPQHF. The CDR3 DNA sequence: TGTGCCAGCAGTTTCCCTCAGGGTGACTATCAGCCCCAGCATTTT.